Described below is a single T cell receptor beta chain sequence and its context. In the source study's methods: Using reference gene primer amplification, nucleated cell counts were estimated. The protocol was immunoSEQ multiplex PCR, while the TCRdb copy is restricted to in-frame clones and leaves out a portion. That table is the source of V, J and clone size, and D and trimming were worked out from the DNA. The sample has hundreds of thousands of clones; about four fifths are singletons. These data belong to a study of blood T cell repertoires in COVID-19. The participants were between roughly 18 and 89 years old and came from 24 US areas. CDR3 length equals 13 residues. The V gene lost 7 bases and the J gene lost 0 bases, with 9 bases spanning the gap. CDR1 is SGHAT, CDR2 FQDESV, per germline (reference sequence).

V is TRBV11-1 and J is TRBJ1-1; tentative D call: TRBD1 (6 bases). Sequenced material: PBMCs or T cells enriched from blood (not recorded which). The receptor comes from a woman aged 45-65 years who had been exposed to COVID-19. The CDR3 DNA follows: TGTGCCAGCACGCAGGGGATGAACACTGAAGCTTTCTTT. Translated: CASTQGMNTEAFF.